The text below deals with one TCR beta chain. Its antigen is not known. This entry is derived from a study of spatial heterogeneity in lung cancer. Described time point: sample taken at primary tumor resection. Material for sequencing was whole RNA from tumor, nontumor lung or frozen PBMC, left unsorted. Germline CDR1 and CDR2: LNHNV and YYDKDF (reference sequence). The CDR3 loop spans 14 amino acids. V lost 0 bases and J lost 7, with 10 bases in between. The library protocol tagged each TCR cDNA with a unique molecular identifier. TCRdb analysed the 5' RACE reads with MiXCR anew, one entry per CDR3 protein. The table records some 700 distinct CDR3 sequences, around a third of them present only once. Study results and caveats: Tracking of ubiquitous and regional nonsynonymous mutations by counts of ubiquitous and regional expanded TCRs, respectively, was seen. It was found that expanded intratumoral alpha and beta TCR counts tracked tumor mutation counts.

The rearrangement links TRBV15 to TRBJ1-5, with a possible D match to TRBD1 (5 bases). This clonotype originated in a male donor with early-stage non-small cell lung cancer. The sample in question was lung tumor tissue, obtained at surgery. This chain's CDR3 is CATSRDLGVQPQHF. CDR3 in DNA: TGTGCCACCAGCAGAGATTTAGGGGTCCAGCCCCAGCATTTT.